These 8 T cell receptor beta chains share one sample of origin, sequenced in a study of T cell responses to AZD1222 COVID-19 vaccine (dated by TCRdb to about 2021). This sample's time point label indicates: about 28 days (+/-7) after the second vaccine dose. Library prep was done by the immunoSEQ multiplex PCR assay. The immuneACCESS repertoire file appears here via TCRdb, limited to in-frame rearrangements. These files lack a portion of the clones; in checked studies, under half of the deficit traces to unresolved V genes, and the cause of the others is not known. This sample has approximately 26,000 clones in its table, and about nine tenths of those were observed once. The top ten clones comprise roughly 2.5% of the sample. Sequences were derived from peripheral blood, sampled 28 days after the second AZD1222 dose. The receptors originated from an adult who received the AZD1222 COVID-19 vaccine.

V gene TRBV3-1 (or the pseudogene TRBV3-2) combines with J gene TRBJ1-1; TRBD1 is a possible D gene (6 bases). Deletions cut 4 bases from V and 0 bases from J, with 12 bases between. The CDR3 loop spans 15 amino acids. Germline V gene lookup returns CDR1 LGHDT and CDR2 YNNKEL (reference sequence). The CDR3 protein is CASSPLRTVNTEAFF. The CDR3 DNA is TGTGCCAGCAGCCCACTTAGGACAGTGAACACTGAAGCTTTCTTT.

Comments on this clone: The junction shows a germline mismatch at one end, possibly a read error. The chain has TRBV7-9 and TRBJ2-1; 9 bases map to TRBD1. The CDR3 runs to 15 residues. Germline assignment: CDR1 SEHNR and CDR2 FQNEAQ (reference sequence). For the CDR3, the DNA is TGTGCCAGCAGTCACCGGGACAGGGTGGACAACGAGCAGTTCTTC. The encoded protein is CASSHRDRVDNEQFF.

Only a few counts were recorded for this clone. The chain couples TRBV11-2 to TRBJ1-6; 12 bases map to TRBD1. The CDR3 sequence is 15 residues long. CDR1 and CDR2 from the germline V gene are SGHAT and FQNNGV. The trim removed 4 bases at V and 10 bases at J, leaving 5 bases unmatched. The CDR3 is CASSSSGTGGSPLHF. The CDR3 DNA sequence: TGTGCCAGCAGCTCCTCCGGGACAGGGGGCTCACCCCTCCACTTT.

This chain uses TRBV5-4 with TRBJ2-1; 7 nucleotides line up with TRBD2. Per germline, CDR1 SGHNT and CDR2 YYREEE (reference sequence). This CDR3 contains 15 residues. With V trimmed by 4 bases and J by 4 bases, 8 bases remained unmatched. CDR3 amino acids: CASSLPGGGYNEQFF. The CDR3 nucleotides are TGTGCCAGCAGCCTCCCGGGCGGGGGTTACAATGAGCAGTTCTTC.

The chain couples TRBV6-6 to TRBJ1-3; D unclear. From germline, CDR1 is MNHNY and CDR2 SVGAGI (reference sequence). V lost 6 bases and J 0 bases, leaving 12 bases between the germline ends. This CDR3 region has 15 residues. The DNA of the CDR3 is TGTGCCAGCAGACAGAAGAACTACTCTGGAAACACCATATATTTT. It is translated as CASRQKNYSGNTIYF.

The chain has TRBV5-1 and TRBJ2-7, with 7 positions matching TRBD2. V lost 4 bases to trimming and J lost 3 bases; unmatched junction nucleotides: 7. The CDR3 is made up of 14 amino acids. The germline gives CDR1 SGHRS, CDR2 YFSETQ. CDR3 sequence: CASSTGLGNYEQYF. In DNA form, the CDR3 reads TGCGCCAGCAGCACCGGACTAGGGAACTACGAGCAGTACTTC.

The CDR3 sequence is CASSPRDRVDTGELFF. The CDR3 coding sequence is TGTGCCAGCAGCCCCAGGGACAGGGTTGACACCGGGGAGCTGTTTTTT. This chain connects TRBV3-1 (or the pseudogene TRBV3-2) to TRBJ2-2; 9 bases align to TRBD1. In germline, CDR1 is LGHDT, CDR2 YNNKEL (reference sequence). CDR3 length: 16 amino acids. Unmatched junction bases numbered 6, after V lost 4 bases and J lost 3 bases.

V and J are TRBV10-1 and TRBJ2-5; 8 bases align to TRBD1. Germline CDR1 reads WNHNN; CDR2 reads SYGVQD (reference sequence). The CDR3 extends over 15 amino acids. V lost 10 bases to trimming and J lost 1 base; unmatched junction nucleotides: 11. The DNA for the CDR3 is TGCGCCATCCTAATAGAGGACAGGGTCCAAGAGACCCAGTACTTC. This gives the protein CAILIEDRVQETQYF.